This T cell receptor (beta chain) was found in a study of response to subunit inactivated influenza vaccine. TCRdb reprocessed the RT-PCR reads via MiXCR and lists one record per CDR3 protein. The sample includes 600,000 to 850,000 distinct CDR3 sequences, 13% to 15% of them seen just once. This clonotype occurred a few times. Its target is not known. Study-level results: Each seasonal flu vaccination may recruit only limited new T cells, authors suggested.

The source is a man aged 45-65 years who received an inactivated influenza vaccine. This sample comprised PBMCs from blood, obtained 14 to 15 days before vaccination.

The CDR3 sequence is CASSQETGTGNSPLHF. The CDR3 DNA sequence: TGTGCCAGCAGCCAAGAGACCGGGACAGGGAATTCACCCCTCCACTTT. The gene calls are TRBV3-1 and TRBJ1-6, with 9 nucleotides matching TRBD1. Per germline, CDR1 LGHDT and CDR2 YNNKEL (reference sequence). Losses at the gene ends were 0 bases for V and 7 bases for J; bases not matched to a gene: 4. The CDR3 loop spans 16 amino acids.